This T cell receptor (beta chain) originates from a study of blood T cells in healthy people across ages. Findings of the study overall: Both higher diversity and more naive CD4+ cells marked long-lived donors when set against aged donors.

Remarks on this clonotype: Its antigen is not identified.

Using a J-beta primer mix together with a sample-barcoded 5' primer, a second PCR was run for roughly 6 to 11 cycles. TCRdb reanalysed the 5' RACE reads using MiXCR and keeps one entry per CDR3 protein. The repertoire includes over a million distinct CDR3 sequences, roughly 45% of them detected once, and roughly 8.2% sits in the top ten. The CDR3 consists of 14 residues. CDR1 and CDR2 (germline): SGHTA, FQGNSA. V shed 4 bases, J shed 5 bases, and the junction held 5 bases outside the gene matches. This clonotype originated in a woman under 30 in good health. Sequencing was performed on blood. This chain links TRBV7-2 with TRBJ2-5; 9 nucleotides align to TRBD1. The CDR3 reads CASSWDRVKETQYF. DNA for the CDR3: TGTGCCAGCAGCTGGGACAGGGTGAAGGAGACCCAGTACTTC.